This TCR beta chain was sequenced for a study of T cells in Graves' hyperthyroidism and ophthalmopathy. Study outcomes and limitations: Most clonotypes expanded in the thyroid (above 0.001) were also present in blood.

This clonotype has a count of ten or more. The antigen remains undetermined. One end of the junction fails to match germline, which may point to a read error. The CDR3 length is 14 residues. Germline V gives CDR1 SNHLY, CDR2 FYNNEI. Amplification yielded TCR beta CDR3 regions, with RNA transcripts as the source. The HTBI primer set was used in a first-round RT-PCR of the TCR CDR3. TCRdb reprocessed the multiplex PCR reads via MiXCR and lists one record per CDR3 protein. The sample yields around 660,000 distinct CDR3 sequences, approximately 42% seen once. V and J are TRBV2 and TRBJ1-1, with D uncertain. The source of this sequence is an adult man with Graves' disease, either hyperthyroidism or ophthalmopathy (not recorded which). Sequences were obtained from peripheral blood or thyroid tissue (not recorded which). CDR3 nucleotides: TGTGCCAGCATTGAAGGACGGGTGAACACTGAAGCTTTCTTT. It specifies CASIEGRVNTEAFF.